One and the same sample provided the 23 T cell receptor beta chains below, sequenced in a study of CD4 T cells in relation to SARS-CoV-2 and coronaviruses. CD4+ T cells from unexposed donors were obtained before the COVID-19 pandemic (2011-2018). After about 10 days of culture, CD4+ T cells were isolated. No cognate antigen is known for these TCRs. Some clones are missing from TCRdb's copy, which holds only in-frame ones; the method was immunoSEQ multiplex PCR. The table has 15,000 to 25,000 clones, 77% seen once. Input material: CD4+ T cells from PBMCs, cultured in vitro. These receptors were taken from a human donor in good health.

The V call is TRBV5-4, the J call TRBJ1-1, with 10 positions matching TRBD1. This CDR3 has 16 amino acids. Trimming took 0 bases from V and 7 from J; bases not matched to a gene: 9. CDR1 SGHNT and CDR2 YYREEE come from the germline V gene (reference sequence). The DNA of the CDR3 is TGTGCCAGCAGCTTGGGACAGGGGGCAGGTTTGGGTGAAGCTTTCTTT. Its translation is CASSLGQGAGLGEAFF.

CDR3 sequence: CASPPGGGEYEQYF. The CDR3, as DNA: TGTGCAAGTCCCCCGGGAGGGGGCGAATACGAGCAGTACTTC. This rearrangement joins TRBV12-2 to TRBJ2-7; TRBD2, as called in the table, went unchecked against the DNA. TRBV12-2 is labeled a pseudogene. This CDR3 has 14 residues.

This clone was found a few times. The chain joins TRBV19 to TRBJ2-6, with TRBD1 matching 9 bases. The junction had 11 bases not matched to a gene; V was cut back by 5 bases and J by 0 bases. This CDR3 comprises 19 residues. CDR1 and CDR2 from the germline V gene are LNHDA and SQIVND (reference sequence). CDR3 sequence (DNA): TGTGCCAGTAGTTTGTCCCTGGGACAGGGATACTCTGGGGCCAACGTCCTGACTTTC. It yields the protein CASSLSLGQGYSGANVLTF. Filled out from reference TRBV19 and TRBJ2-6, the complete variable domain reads DGGITQSPKYLFRKEGQNVTLSCEQNLNHDAMYWYRQDPGQGLRLIYYSQIVNDFQKGDIAEGYSVSREKKESFPLTVTSAQKNPTAFYLCASSLSLGQGYSGANVLTFGAGSRLTVL.

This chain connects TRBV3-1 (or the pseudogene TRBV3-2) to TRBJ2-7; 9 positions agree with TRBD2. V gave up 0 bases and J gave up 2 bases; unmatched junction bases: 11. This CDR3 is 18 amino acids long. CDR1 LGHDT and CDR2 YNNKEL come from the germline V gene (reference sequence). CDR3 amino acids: CASSQEGRGRARTYEQYF. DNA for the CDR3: TGTGCCAGCAGCCAAGAAGGCCGCGGGAGGGCCAGAACCTACGAGCAGTACTTC.

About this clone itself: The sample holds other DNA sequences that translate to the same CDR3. The CDR3 DNA sequence: TGTGCCAGCAGCCCGGACAGTAGCACAGATACGCAGTATTTT. Translated, it gives CASSPDSSTDTQYF. The chain couples TRBV5-4 to TRBJ2-3; possible D gene TRBD1, 6 bases. V was trimmed by 4 bases and J by 0 bases, leaving 9 bases between them. The CDR3 runs to 14 residues. Germline CDR1 and CDR2: SGHNT and YYREEE (reference sequence).

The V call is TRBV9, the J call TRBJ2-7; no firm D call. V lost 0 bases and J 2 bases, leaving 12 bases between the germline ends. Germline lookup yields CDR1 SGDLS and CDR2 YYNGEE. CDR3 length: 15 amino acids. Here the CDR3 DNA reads TGTGCCAGCAGCGTAGCATTCGGGTCCACCTACGAGCAGTACTTC. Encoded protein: CASSVAFGSTYEQYF.

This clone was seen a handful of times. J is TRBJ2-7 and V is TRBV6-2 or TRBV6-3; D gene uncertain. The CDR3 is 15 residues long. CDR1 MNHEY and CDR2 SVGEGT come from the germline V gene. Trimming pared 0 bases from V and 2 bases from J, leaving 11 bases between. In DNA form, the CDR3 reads TGTGCCAGCAGTTACTCGGTCCAATCTACCTACGAGCAGTACTTC. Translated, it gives CASSYSVQSTYEQYF.

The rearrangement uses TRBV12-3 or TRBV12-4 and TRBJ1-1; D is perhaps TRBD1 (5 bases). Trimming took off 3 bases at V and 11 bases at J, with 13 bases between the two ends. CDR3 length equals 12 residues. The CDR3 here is CASSFGQGRAFF. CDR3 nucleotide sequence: TGTGCCAGCAGTTTTGGGCAGGGAAGGGCTTTCTTT.

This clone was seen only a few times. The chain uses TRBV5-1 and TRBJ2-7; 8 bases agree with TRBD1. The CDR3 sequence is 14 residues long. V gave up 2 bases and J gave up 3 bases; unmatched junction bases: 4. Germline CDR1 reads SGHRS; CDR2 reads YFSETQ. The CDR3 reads CASSLGTGLYEQYF. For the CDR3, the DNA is TGCGCCAGCAGCTTAGGGACAGGCCTCTACGAGCAGTACTTC.

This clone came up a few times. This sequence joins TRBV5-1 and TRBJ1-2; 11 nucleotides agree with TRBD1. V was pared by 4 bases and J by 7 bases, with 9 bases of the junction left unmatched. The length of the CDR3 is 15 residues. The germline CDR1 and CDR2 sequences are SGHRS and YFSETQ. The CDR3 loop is CASSVEGQGARGYTF. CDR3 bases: TGCGCCAGCAGCGTGGAAGGACAGGGGGCGCGTGGCTACACCTTC.

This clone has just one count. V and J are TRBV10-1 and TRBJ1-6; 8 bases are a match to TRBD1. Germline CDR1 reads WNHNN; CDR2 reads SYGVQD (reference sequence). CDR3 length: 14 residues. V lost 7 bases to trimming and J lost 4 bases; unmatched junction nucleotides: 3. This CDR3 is CASMGDRYNSPLHF. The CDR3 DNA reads TGCGCCAGCATGGGGGACAGGTATAATTCACCCCTCCACTTT.

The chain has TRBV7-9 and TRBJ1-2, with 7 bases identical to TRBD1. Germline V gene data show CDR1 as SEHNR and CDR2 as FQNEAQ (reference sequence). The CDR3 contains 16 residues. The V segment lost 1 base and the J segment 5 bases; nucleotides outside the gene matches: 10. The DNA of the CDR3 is TGTGCCAGCAGCTTAGGCCAGACAGGGTCCATTTATGGCTACACCTTC. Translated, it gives CASSLGQTGSIYGYTF.

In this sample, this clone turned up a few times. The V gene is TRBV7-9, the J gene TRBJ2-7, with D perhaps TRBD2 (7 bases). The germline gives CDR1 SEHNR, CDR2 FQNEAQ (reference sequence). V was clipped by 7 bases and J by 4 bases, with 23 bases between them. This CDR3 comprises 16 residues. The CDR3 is CASTPVGGGRSYEQYF. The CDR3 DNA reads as TGTGCCAGCACACCGGTAGGGGGGGGAAGGTCGTACGAGCAGTACTTC.

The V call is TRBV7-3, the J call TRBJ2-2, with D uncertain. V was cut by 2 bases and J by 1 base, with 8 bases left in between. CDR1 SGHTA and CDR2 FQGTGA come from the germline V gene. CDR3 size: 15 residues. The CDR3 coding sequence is TGTGCCAGCAGCTTATTTATAGGGAACACCGGGGAGCTGTTTTTT. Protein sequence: CASSLFIGNTGELFF.

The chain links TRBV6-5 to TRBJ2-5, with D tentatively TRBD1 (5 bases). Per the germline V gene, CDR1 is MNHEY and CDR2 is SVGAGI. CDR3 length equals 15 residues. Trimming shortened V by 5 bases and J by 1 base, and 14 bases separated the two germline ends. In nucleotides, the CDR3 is TGTGCCAGCAGTATCAGGGCCAGTTTCCAAGAGACCCAGTACTTC. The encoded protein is CASSIRASFQETQYF.

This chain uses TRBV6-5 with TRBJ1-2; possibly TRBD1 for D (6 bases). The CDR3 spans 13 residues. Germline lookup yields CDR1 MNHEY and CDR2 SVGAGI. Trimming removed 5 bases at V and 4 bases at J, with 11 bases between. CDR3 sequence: CASSPGQLYGYTF. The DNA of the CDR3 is TGTGCCAGCAGTCCCGGACAGCTCTATGGCTACACCTTC.

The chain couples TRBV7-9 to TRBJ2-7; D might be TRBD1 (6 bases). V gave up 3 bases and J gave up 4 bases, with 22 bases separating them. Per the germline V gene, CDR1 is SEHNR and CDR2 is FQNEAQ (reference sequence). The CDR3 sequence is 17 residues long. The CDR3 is CASSLGAMGAVDYEQYF. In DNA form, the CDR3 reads TGTGCCAGCAGCTTGGGGGCTATGGGGGCCGTTGATTACGAGCAGTACTTC.

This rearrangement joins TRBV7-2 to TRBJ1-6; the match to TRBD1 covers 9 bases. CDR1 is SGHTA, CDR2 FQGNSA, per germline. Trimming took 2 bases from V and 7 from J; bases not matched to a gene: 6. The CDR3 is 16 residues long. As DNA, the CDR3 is TGTGCCAGCAGCTTAACATCGGACAGGGGAAATTCACCCCTCCACTTT. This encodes CASSLTSDRGNSPLHF.

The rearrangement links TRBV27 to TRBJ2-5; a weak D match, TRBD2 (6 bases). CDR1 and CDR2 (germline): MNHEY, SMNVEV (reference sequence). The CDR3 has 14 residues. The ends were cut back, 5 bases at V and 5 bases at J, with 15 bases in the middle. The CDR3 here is CASSALDGRETQYF. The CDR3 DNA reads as TGTGCCAGCAGTGCCCTCGATGGGAGGGAGACCCAGTACTTC.

This CDR3 reads CATSVFRNGNYGYTF. CDR3 nucleotide sequence: TGTGCCACCAGTGTTTTTCGTAACGGAAACTATGGCTACACCTTC. The rearrangement joins TRBV24-1 to TRBJ1-2; D is unclear. Germline-derived CDR1 and CDR2 are KGHDR and SFDVKD. V lost 5 bases and J lost 2, with 14 bases in between. The CDR3 runs 15 residues.

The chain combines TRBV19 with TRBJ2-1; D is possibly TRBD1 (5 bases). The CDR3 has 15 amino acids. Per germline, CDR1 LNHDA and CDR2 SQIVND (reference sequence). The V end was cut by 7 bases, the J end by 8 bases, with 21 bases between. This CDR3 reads CASTRTSPSWDEQFF. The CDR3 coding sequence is TGTGCCAGTACCAGGACATCCCCATCTTGGGATGAGCAGTTCTTC.

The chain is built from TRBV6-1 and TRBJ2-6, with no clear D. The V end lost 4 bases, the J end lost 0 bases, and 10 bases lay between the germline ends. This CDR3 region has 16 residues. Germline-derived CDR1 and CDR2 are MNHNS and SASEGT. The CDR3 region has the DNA TGTGCCAGCAGTGCGGGCTCGATCTCTGGGGCCAACGTCCTGACTTTC. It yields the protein CASSAGSISGANVLTF.

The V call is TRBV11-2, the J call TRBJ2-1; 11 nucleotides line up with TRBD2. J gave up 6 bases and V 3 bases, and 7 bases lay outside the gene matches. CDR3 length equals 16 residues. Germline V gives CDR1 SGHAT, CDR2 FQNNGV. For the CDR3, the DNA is TGTGCCAGCAGCTTGTTACTAGCGGGAGCCTCCAATGAGCAGTTCTTC. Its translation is CASSLLLAGASNEQFF.